Presented here are 14 T cell receptor beta chains from one specimen sequenced in a study of response to subunit inactivated influenza vaccine. TCRdb independently ran MiXCR on the RT-PCR reads; one entry per CDR3 protein. The sample carries 500,000 to 550,000 distinct CDR3 sequences, 20% to 25% recorded once. These data also featured in a second study, about T cells expressing NK-cell markers. As that study records: The authors made TCR beta cDNA libraries by 5'RACE template switching. This switching added a universal primer site and UMIs.

Sequenced here: CD4+ T cells sorted from PBMCs, sampled less than 13 days after vaccination. These receptors were collected from a man in his fifties or sixties who received an inactivated influenza vaccine.

This clonotype was seen more than once but under ten times. The J gene is TRBJ1-1, the V gene TRBV7-2; D unclear. CDR1 SGHTA and CDR2 FQGNSA come from the germline V gene. V was shortened by 1 base and J by 5 bases, with 11 bases between the two germline ends. The CDR3 consists of 14 residues. In nucleotides, the CDR3 is TGTGCCAGCAGCTTAGAGTCATCGGGGACTGAAGCTTTCTTT. It encodes CASSLESSGTEAFF.

This clonotype was seen a few times. The chain has TRBV2 and TRBJ2-7; no clear D. This CDR3 contains 14 residues. The germline gives CDR1 SNHLY, CDR2 FYNNEI. V was pared by 2 bases and J by 0 bases, with 8 bases between. The CDR3, as DNA: TGTGCCAGCAGTGAAAGGCGGTCCTCCTACGAGCAGTACTTC. Amino acids: CASSERRSSYEQYF.

The chain carries TRBV28 and TRBJ1-3, with D possibly being TRBD1 (6 bases). Trimming left V 6 bases short and J 3 bases short, with 15 bases between. The CDR3 length is 15 residues. The germline V gene has CDR1 MDHEN and CDR2 SYDVKM. In DNA form, the CDR3 reads TGTGCCAGCAGATTCTCTGGGGGGCTTGGAAACACCATATATTTT. This translates into CASRFSGGLGNTIYF.

V gene TRBV25-1 combines with J gene TRBJ2-7; 10 nucleotides align to TRBD1. This CDR3 is built from 15 residues. J lost 3 bases, V lost 3 bases, and 5 bases had no gene match. CDR1 and CDR2 (germline): MGHDK, SYGVNS. Written as DNA, the CDR3 is TGTGCCAGCAGTGACCGGGACAGGGGACGCTACGAGCAGTACTTC. This gives the protein CASSDRDRGRYEQYF.

This clonotype was seen repeatedly, ten times or more. This chain joins TRBV7-2 and TRBJ2-1; TRBD1 matches 7 bases. After removal of 5 bases from V and 1 base from J, the junction contained 5 bases not matched to a gene. The V gene's germline CDR1 is SGHTA and CDR2 FQGNSA. CDR3 length: 15 amino acids. For the CDR3, the DNA is TGTGCCAGCAGCCCCCGGGACAGTTCCTACAATGAGCAGTTCTTC. Translating gives CASSPRDSSYNEQFF.

The chain recombines TRBV4-3 with TRBJ2-2; perhaps TRBD1 as D (6 bases). Trimming removed 1 base from V and 4 bases from J, with 19 bases in between. Germline assignment: CDR1 LGHNA and CDR2 YSLEER. The CDR3 has 18 residues. In DNA, the CDR3 is TGCGCCAGCAGCCAAGGCGCCCAGGGGCCGCGGAGCACCGGGGAGCTGTTTTTT. Translating gives CASSQGAQGPRSTGELFF.

This chain joins TRBV7-9 and TRBJ2-3, with no clear D. V was pared by 5 bases and J by 0 bases, with 18 bases between. CDR1 and CDR2 (germline): SEHNR, FQNEAQ (reference sequence). CDR3 length: 17 amino acids. CDR3 amino acids: CASSQVATPLSTDTQYF. The CDR3 DNA reads TGTGCCAGCAGCCAGGTGGCAACGCCCCTGAGCACAGATACGCAGTATTTT.

This clonotype has at least ten counts. The rearrangement links TRBV7-3 to TRBJ2-1; D is undetermined. This CDR3 region has 14 residues. Germline values: CDR1 SGHTA, CDR2 FQGTGA. V lost 2 bases to trimming and J lost 7 bases, with 12 bases between them. This CDR3 reads CASSLLVGPNEQFF. DNA of the CDR3: TGTGCCAGCAGCTTACTCGTGGGCCCGAATGAGCAGTTCTTC.

The V gene is TRBV6-2 or TRBV6-3, the J gene TRBJ1-1; no clear D gene. Germline-derived CDR1 and CDR2 are MNHEY and SVGEGT. The V and J ends lost 4 bases and 2 bases respectively, with 8 bases between them. This CDR3 region has 13 residues. The CDR3 spells CASSFPPNTEAFF. CDR3 nucleotides: TGTGCCAGCAGTTTTCCCCCCAACACTGAAGCTTTCTTT.

In this sample, this clonotype turned up a few times. The V call is TRBV30, the J call TRBJ2-7; 7 bases fit TRBD1. V was clipped by 3 bases and J by 5 bases; unmatched bases: 1. Germline assignment: CDR1 GTSNPN and CDR2 SVGIG (reference sequence). There are 11 residues in the CDR3. The CDR3: CAWRQGNEQYF. CDR3 coding DNA: TGTGCCTGGAGACAGGGGAACGAGCAGTACTTC.

The V and J genes are TRBV10-3 and TRBJ2-2; perhaps TRBD1 as D (7 bases). The CDR3 covers 14 residues. CDR1 ENHRY and CDR2 SYGVKD come from the germline V gene. V was cut by 8 bases and J by 4 bases, with 14 bases left in between. CDR3 sequence (DNA): TGTGCCATCGCCCCAGGGGGAGGCACCGGGGAGCTGTTTTTT. Its translation: CAIAPGGGTGELFF.

The chain carries TRBV7-9 and TRBJ1-2; D is ambiguous. This CDR3 region has 12 residues. Trimming stripped 1 base from V and 7 bases from J, with 7 bases between. Germline V gene data show CDR1 as SEHNR and CDR2 as FQNEAQ (reference sequence). CDR3 nucleotides: TGTGCCAGCAGCTTAGAGGATTTTGGCTACACCTTC. It encodes CASSLEDFGYTF.

The CDR3 sequence is CASSQVGAEDEQYF. The CDR3, as DNA: TGTGCCAGTAGTCAGGTTGGGGCTGAGGACGAGCAGTACTTC. The V call is TRBV19, the J call TRBJ2-7; weak D call: TRBD1 (5 bases). The CDR3 spans 14 residues. Germline V CDR1 and CDR2: LNHDA, SQIVND (reference sequence). V lost 5 bases, J lost 5 bases, and 16 bases lay in between.

This clonotype was seen once. J is TRBJ2-7 and V is TRBV27; D is uncertain. The CDR3 length is 13 residues. Germline V gene data show CDR1 as MNHEY and CDR2 as SMNVEV (reference sequence). V was clipped by 3 bases and J by 1 base, with 7 bases between them. The CDR3 loop is CASSFSRSYEQYF. CDR3 bases: TGTGCCAGCAGTTTTAGCAGATCCTACGAGCAGTACTTC.